The TCR beta chain under discussion was sequenced for a study of a mutant IDH1 vaccine in newly diagnosed glioma. About the study: Patients were given eight vaccinations, scheduled in weeks 1, 3, 5, 7, 11, 15, 19 and 23.

On this clone itself: Antigen specificity is unknown.

Study-wide findings and caveats: Immune responses arising from the vaccine appeared in just under 95% of patients.

Time point specified: week 5, during vaccination. A single vaccine dose contained 300 ug of mutant IDH1 20-mer peptide, and topical imiquimod was used with it. This CDR3 has 15 amino acids. J was trimmed by 0 bases and V by 3 bases; bases with no gene match: 4. Germline V gene data show CDR1 as SGHNT and CDR2 as YYREEE (reference sequence). Assay: immunoSEQ multiplex PCR; the TCRdb copy retains only in-frame clones and omits some. The data contain about 54,000 clones, about 81% of them singletons. The sequences come from PBMCs, collected from a glioma patient whose treatment included an IDH1 peptide vaccine. This sequence originates from a man aged 25-45 years with glioma. The rearrangement uses TRBV5-4 and TRBJ2-7; 9 nucleotides line up with TRBD1. In DNA, the CDR3 is TGTGCCAGCAGCTCCCGGGACAGGGCCTCCTACGAGCAGTACTTC. Protein: CASSSRDRASYEQYF.